These 28 T cell receptor beta chains were all obtained from the same sample, sequenced in a study of early T cells in non-severe SARS-CoV-2 infection. TCRdb ran MiXCR on the 5' RACE reads and lists one entry per CDR3 protein. The sample shows just under 65,000 distinct CDR3 sequences, roughly 14% of them seen only once. Specimen: whole blood. The receptors come from an adult who was a healthcare worker with PCR-confirmed SARS-CoV-2 infection or an uninfected control (not recorded which).

The chain has TRBV7-6 and TRBJ2-1; possibly TRBD1 for D (6 bases). The CDR3 runs 14 residues. V was cut by 5 bases and J by 5 bases, with 13 bases left in between. Germline CDR1 reads SGHVS; CDR2 reads FNYEAQ. This chain's CDR3 is CASSPWDTDNEQFF. CDR3 in DNA: TGTGCCAGCAGCCCCTGGGACACTGACAATGAGCAGTTCTTC.

This clonotype showed up many times. The V call is TRBV7-9, the J call TRBJ2-3; D possibly matches TRBD1 or TRBD2 (5 bases each). This CDR3 contains 17 residues. Germline values: CDR1 SEHNR, CDR2 FQNEAQ (reference sequence). V was clipped by 4 bases and J by 5 bases, with 22 bases between them. CDR3 in amino acids: CASSSSGQKGPGDTQYF. CDR3 in DNA: TGTGCCAGCAGCTCCTCGGGGCAGAAGGGGCCCGGAGATACGCAGTATTTT.

This clonotype has only a few counts. V usage is TRBV10-2 and J usage is TRBJ1-1, with no clear D. This CDR3 region has 12 residues. Trimming stripped 5 bases from V and 6 bases from J, with 10 bases between. Germline CDR1 WSHSY, CDR2 SAAADI. CDR3 loop: CASSSGLSEAFF. In nucleotides, the CDR3 is TGCGCCAGCAGTTCCGGACTTTCTGAAGCTTTCTTT.

The chain carries TRBV29-1 and TRBJ1-5; D not certain. The V end lost 1 base, the J end lost 3 bases, and 4 bases lay between the germline ends. Germline CDR1 is SQVTM and CDR2 is ANQGSEA. The CDR3 has 12 amino acids. CDR3 sequence: CSVEGYNQPQHF. The CDR3 DNA reads TGCAGCGTTGAAGGCTACAATCAGCCCCAGCATTTT. Combining the CDR3 with reference TRBV29-1 and TRBJ1-5 gives the whole variable domain SAVISQKPSRDICQRGTSLTIQCQVDSQVTMMFWYRQQPGQSLTLIATANQGSEATYESGFVIDKFPISRPNLTFSTLTVSNMSPEDSSIYLCSVEGYNQPQHFGDGTRLSIL.

This clonotype was picked up a small number of times. The rearrangement links TRBV12-3 or TRBV12-4 to TRBJ2-2; D may be TRBD2 (5 bases). Trimming pared 8 bases from V and 3 bases from J, leaving 19 bases between. The CDR3 consists of 16 residues. The CDR3 nucleotides read TGTGCCAGCCGGCCCCTCCTAGCTGGGGACACCGGGGAGCTGTTTTTT. This encodes CASRPLLAGDTGELFF.

This clonotype appeared a single time. The V and J genes are TRBV9 and TRBJ2-7; the D gene could be TRBD1 or TRBD2 (5 bases each). Germline V gene data show CDR1 as SGDLS and CDR2 as YYNGEE. CDR3 size: 14 residues. Deletions cut 4 bases from V and 0 bases from J, with 11 bases between. This CDR3 is CASSPEGSSYEQYF. CDR3 nucleotide sequence: TGTGCCAGCAGCCCAGAGGGGAGCTCCTACGAGCAGTACTTC.

The table lists this clonotype with a few counts. The chain is built from TRBV7-6 and TRBJ1-4, with D unclear. Germline assignment: CDR1 SGHVS and CDR2 FNYEAQ. This CDR3 comprises 13 residues. V gave up 0 bases and J gave up 8 bases, with 7 bases separating them. CDR3 nucleotide sequence: TGTGCCAGCAGCTTAGCGCGTTCAGAAAAACTGTTTTTT. As protein: CASSLARSEKLFF.

This clonotype has a handful of counts. The CDR3 sequence is CASSQERGYTF. As DNA, the CDR3 is TGTGCCAGCAGCCAAGAACGAGGCTACACCTTC. V and J are TRBV3-1 and TRBJ1-2; no definite D call. Per germline, CDR1 LGHDT and CDR2 YNNKEL (reference sequence). The CDR3 sequence is 11 residues long. With 0 bases removed from V and 8 bases from J, the gap between germline ends came to 4 bases.

V is TRBV6-6 and J is TRBJ2-7, with D hard to call. V was cut by 2 bases and J by 3 bases, with 8 bases left in between. Looked up from germline, CDR1 is MNHNY and CDR2 is SVGAGI (reference sequence). The CDR3 has 13 residues. CDR3 nucleotide sequence: TGTGCCAGCAGTTACGCAGCCAACTACGAGCAGTACTTC. Protein: CASSYAANYEQYF.

This clonotype occurred many times. V is TRBV11-2 and J is TRBJ2-2, with 10 bases lining up with TRBD1. The V and J ends lost 2 bases and 6 bases, in that order; junction bases with no gene match: 9. This CDR3 is built from 17 residues. Germline V gene lookup returns CDR1 SGHAT and CDR2 FQNNGV. DNA for the CDR3: TGTGCCAGCAGCTTATACTCCGGGACAGGGGTTCCCGGGGAGCTGTTTTTT. It translates to CASSLYSGTGVPGELFF.

The chain couples TRBV6-5 to TRBJ2-3; D is unresolved. The CDR3 has 13 residues. Trimming cost V 6 bases and J 1 base, with 8 bases left between them. Germline V gives CDR1 MNHEY, CDR2 SVGAGI. In DNA form, the CDR3 reads TGTGCCAGCAGGTCATCGGGCACAGATACGCAGTATTTT. Its translation is CASRSSGTDTQYF.

This chain joins TRBV29-1 and TRBJ2-2; the D is unclear. The V and J ends lost 3 bases and 7 bases respectively, with 9 bases between them. This CDR3 is built from 12 residues. Germline CDR1 SQVTM, CDR2 ANQGSEA. Here the CDR3 DNA reads TGCAGCGTTGAGTACGGAAGCGGGGAGCTGTTTTTT. It specifies CSVEYGSGELFF.

This clonotype appeared a few times. This rearrangement joins TRBV12-3 or TRBV12-4 to TRBJ2-1, with TRBD2 as a possible D gene (5 bases). Trimming took 6 bases from V and 0 from J, leaving 9 bases between them. The CDR3 sequence is 14 residues long. CDR3 region: CASRRADSYNEQFF. The CDR3 DNA reads TGTGCCAGCAGGCGAGCGGACTCCTACAATGAGCAGTTCTTC.

This clonotype was seen more than once but under ten times. This rearrangement joins TRBV5-6 to TRBJ1-3, with a tentative D call TRBD1 (5 bases). The CDR3 is 14 residues long. Trimming stripped 3 bases from V and 5 bases from J, with 12 bases between. The germline gives CDR1 SGHDT, CDR2 YYEEEE. The CDR3 spells CASSWDRLRNTIYF. In nucleotides, the CDR3 is TGTGCCAGCAGCTGGGACCGCCTTCGAAACACCATATATTTT.

This clonotype was counted only a few times. The chain links TRBV6-6 to TRBJ2-1; no definite D call. Trimming shortened V by 2 bases and J by 9 bases, and 11 bases separated the two germline ends. Germline loops: CDR1 MNHNY, CDR2 SVGAGI (reference sequence). This CDR3 is built from 13 residues. The CDR3 here is CASSYRQDPEQFF. CDR3 coding DNA: TGTGCCAGCAGTTACCGGCAGGATCCTGAGCAGTTCTTC.

This chain connects TRBV29-1 to TRBJ2-7, with 9 bases identical to TRBD2. CDR1 is SQVTM and CDR2 is ANQGSEA in the germline V gene. With 6 bases clipped from V and 6 bases from J, the junction kept 6 bases outside the gene matches. CDR3 length: 12 residues. The CDR3 DNA sequence: TGCAGCGTGGCGGGGGGGCTATCCGAGCAGTACTTC. Its translation is CSVAGGLSEQYF.

The table lists this clonotype with many counts. The V and J genes are TRBV2 and TRBJ2-1; TRBD1 aligns across 7 bases. V gave up 7 bases and J gave up 6 bases; unmatched junction bases: 0. Germline V lookup: CDR1 SNHLY, CDR2 FYNNEI. The CDR3 sequence is 11 residues long. The CDR3 DNA follows: TGTGCCAGCACAGGGGGCAATGAGCAGTTCTTC. This translates into CASTGGNEQFF.

This clonotype was counted between two and nine times. The V and J genes are TRBV19 and TRBJ1-5; unclear D gene. Germline V lookup: CDR1 LNHDA, CDR2 SQIVND (reference sequence). The CDR3 runs to 14 residues. V gave up 5 bases and J gave up 5 bases, with 13 bases separating them. The CDR3 DNA is TGTGCCAGTAGTCCCCGAGGACCTGATCAGCCCCAGCATTTT. As protein: CASSPRGPDQPQHF.

This clonotype was found a few times. The rearrangement uses TRBV20-1 and TRBJ2-5; tentative D call: TRBD1 (5 bases). V lost 1 base and J 2 bases, leaving 8 bases between the germline ends. The CDR3 has 13 residues. Germline lookup yields CDR1 DFQATT and CDR2 SNEGSKA (reference sequence). Here the CDR3 reads CSARGQFQETQYF. In DNA, the CDR3 is TGCAGTGCTAGAGGACAGTTTCAAGAGACCCAGTACTTC.

This clonotype came up many times. This rearrangement joins TRBV9 to TRBJ2-3; no clear D. CDR3 length: 14 residues. V lost 2 bases and J lost 1, with 8 bases in between. CDR1 SGDLS and CDR2 YYNGEE come from the germline V gene. CDR3 nucleotides: TGTGCCAGCAGCGTGGAGCAGGGCACAGATACGCAGTATTTT. This translates into CASSVEQGTDTQYF.

The rearrangement joins TRBV5-5 to TRBJ2-1; 9 bases map to TRBD2. The CDR3 is 16 residues long. V was pared by 1 base and J by 2 bases, with 4 bases of the junction left unmatched. The V gene's germline CDR1 is SGHKS and CDR2 YYEKEE (reference sequence). The CDR3 here is CASSLFSGGPYNEQFF. In DNA, the CDR3 is TGTGCCAGCAGCTTGTTCAGCGGGGGGCCCTACAATGAGCAGTTCTTC.

This clonotype was seen a handful of times. The chain links TRBV10-3 to TRBJ2-1; 10 positions match TRBD2. The CDR3 loop spans 15 amino acids. Germline V gene sequence: CDR1 ENHRY, CDR2 SYGVKD. J gave up 5 bases and V 5 bases, and 6 bases lay outside the gene matches. The CDR3 reads CAISSGTSANNEQFF. DNA of the CDR3: TGTGCCATCAGTTCCGGGACTAGCGCCAACAATGAGCAGTTCTTC.

The table lists this clonotype with a count of one. The CDR3 DNA follows: TGTGCCAGCGTAAGGGCCCCAGATACGCAGTATTTT. Its protein product is CASVRAPDTQYF. This chain links TRBV13 with TRBJ2-3; no clear D. CDR1 PRHDT and CDR2 FYEKMQ come from the germline V gene (reference sequence). The CDR3 has 12 amino acids. V lost 8 bases and J 4 bases, leaving 10 bases between the germline ends.

The sample holds a few counts of this clonotype. The chain links TRBV7-2 to TRBJ2-7; D is undetermined. Trimming removed 2 bases at V and 6 bases at J, with 5 bases between. Germline CDR1 is SGHTA and CDR2 is FQGNSA. The CDR3 is 11 amino acids. The CDR3 is CASSLPGEQYF. In DNA, the CDR3 is TGTGCCAGCAGCTTACCCGGCGAGCAGTACTTC.

The chain employs TRBV29-1 and TRBJ2-4, with D perhaps TRBD1 or TRBD2 (6 bases each). The CDR3 contains 15 residues. V dropped 4 bases and J dropped 0 bases, with 13 bases sitting between them. CDR1 is SQVTM, CDR2 ANQGSEA, per germline. CDR3 loop: CSVGAGTLAKNIQYF. In DNA, the CDR3 is TGCAGCGTTGGTGCGGGGACACTAGCCAAAAACATTCAGTACTTC. Filled out from reference TRBV29-1 and TRBJ2-4, the complete variable domain reads SAVISQKPSRDICQRGTSLTIQCQVDSQVTMMFWYRQQPGQSLTLIATANQGSEATYESGFVIDKFPISRPNLTFSTLTVSNMSPEDSSIYLCSVGAGTLAKNIQYFGAGTRLSVL.

The chain uses TRBV9 and TRBJ2-1; 7 bases match TRBD2. V lost 3 bases to trimming and J lost 1 base; unmatched junction nucleotides: 10. Per germline, CDR1 SGDLS and CDR2 YYNGEE. The CDR3 extends over 17 amino acids. The CDR3 is CASSGGASGESYNEQFF. As DNA, the CDR3 is TGTGCCAGCAGCGGAGGTGCCAGCGGGGAGTCCTACAATGAGCAGTTCTTC.

This clonotype was detected a few times. V and J are TRBV7-3 and TRBJ2-3; D might be TRBD1 or TRBD2, each matching 5 bases. V was cut by 5 bases and J by 4 bases, with 13 bases left in between. Germline-derived CDR1 and CDR2 are SGHTA and FQGTGA. There are 14 residues in the CDR3. This CDR3 reads CASSPIGAADTQYF. CDR3 in DNA: TGTGCCAGCAGCCCGATCGGGGCAGCAGATACGCAGTATTTT.

The rearrangement joins TRBV12-3 or TRBV12-4 to TRBJ2-1, with 12 bases that match TRBD2. This CDR3 spans 15 amino acids. V lost 3 bases and J lost 7; bases outside the gene matches: 4. DNA of the CDR3: TGTGCCAGCAGTTTTAGGACTAGCGGGGTGAATGAGCAGTTCTTC. This codes for CASSFRTSGVNEQFF.